These 20 T cell receptor beta chains were all obtained from the same sample, sequenced in a study of shared clonotypes between healthy human individuals. Method: immunoSEQ multiplex PCR; TCRdb's copy keeps in-frame clones and lacks some. The data hold approximately 440,000 clones, with roughly four fifths observed a single time. The sequenced sample consisted of PBMCs. All receptors come from a woman aged 40 to 50 in good health. Some clones in this sample may be carry-over from other donors' samples.

The J gene is TRBJ2-1, the V gene TRBV7-9; possible D gene TRBD2, 5 bases. V dropped 2 bases and J dropped 7 bases, with 9 bases sitting between them. Germline assignment: CDR1 SEHNR and CDR2 FQNEAQ (reference sequence). CDR3 length: 13 amino acids. The CDR3 loop reads CASSLSGINEQFF. The DNA of the CDR3 is TGTGCCAGCAGCTTAAGCGGAATTAATGAGCAGTTCTTC.

V usage is TRBV28 and J usage is TRBJ2-3; possibly TRBD1 or TRBD2 for D (8 bases each). The V gene lost 5 bases and the J gene lost 6 bases, with 30 bases spanning the gap. Germline values: CDR1 MDHEN, CDR2 SYDVKM. The CDR3 has 19 residues. The CDR3 sequence: CASSLPRQGWEREMDTQYF. Written as DNA, the CDR3 is TGTGCCAGCAGTCTTCCGCGACAGGGGTGGGAGCGGGAGATGGATACGCAGTATTTT. The full variable domain, with the rest looked up from reference TRBV28 and TRBJ2-3, is DVKVTQSSRYLVKRTGEKVFLECVQDMDHENMFWYRQDPGLGLRLIYFSYDVKMKEKGDIPEGYSVSREKKERFSLILESASTNQTSMYLCASSLPRQGWEREMDTQYFGPGTRLTVL.

This clone was picked up a small number of times. DNA of the CDR3: TGTGCTAGTGGCCTAGGGGGCCGGCGGAATCAGTACTTC. Its protein product is CASGLGGRRNQYF. This chain connects TRBV12-5 to TRBJ2-7; TRBD1 matches 7 bases. Unmatched junction bases numbered 12, after V lost 6 bases and J lost 10 bases. The CDR3 loop spans 13 amino acids. CDR1 is LGHNT and CDR2 is FRNRAP in the germline V gene.

This chain links TRBV11-2 with TRBJ2-3; no reliable D call. V lost 0 bases and J 1 base, leaving 17 bases between the germline ends. The germline V gene has CDR1 SGHAT and CDR2 FQNNGV. The CDR3 is 18 residues long. The chain's CDR3 is CASSLDRARLFGTDTQYF. In DNA, the CDR3 is TGTGCCAGCAGCTTAGATAGAGCGAGACTGTTTGGCACAGATACGCAGTATTTT.

This chain uses TRBV5-4 with TRBJ1-2; D gene uncertain. The CDR3 runs 13 residues. The germline V gene has CDR1 SGHNT and CDR2 YYREEE (reference sequence). The V gene lost 2 bases and the J gene lost 8 bases, with 13 bases spanning the gap. For the CDR3, the DNA is TGTGCCAGCAGCTTAGCGGCATCGGGCGGCTACACCTTC. It specifies CASSLAASGGYTF.

This sequence joins TRBV5-1 and TRBJ2-7; tentative D call: TRBD2 (6 bases). The germline V and J ends were trimmed by 7 bases and 7 bases, with 24 bases remaining between them. The germline V gene has CDR1 SGHRS and CDR2 YFSETQ. This CDR3 is built from 15 residues. In DNA, the CDR3 is TGCGCCAGCTCAGGCGGACGTCCATCGGAGGGTGAGCAGTACTTC. Amino acid sequence: CASSGGRPSEGEQYF. The complete variable domain, with remaining parts taken from reference TRBV5-1 and TRBJ2-7, reads KAGVTQTPRYLIKTRGQQVTLSCSPISGHRSVSWYQQTPGQGLQFLFEYFSETQRNKGNFPGRFSGRQFSNSRSEMNVSTLELGDSALYLCASSGGRPSEGEQYFGPGTRLTVT.

Concerning this clone: A read error may produce the germline difference seen at one junction end. The rearrangement links TRBV4-2 to TRBJ2-7, with D possibly TRBD1 on 6 matching bases. The CDR3 contains 16 residues. Germline V gene lookup returns CDR1 LGHNA and CDR2 YNFKEQ. The DNA for the CDR3 is TGTGCCAGCGGCCAAGATCTCCCAACAGGGTCCTACGAGCAGTACTTC. Amino acid sequence: CASGQDLPTGSYEQYF.

J is TRBJ1-1 and V is TRBV27; D might be TRBD1 (6 bases). The CDR3 is 15 amino acids. CDR1 is MNHEY and CDR2 is SMNVEV in the germline V gene (reference sequence). The V and J ends lost 3 bases and 4 bases respectively, with 15 bases between them. The DNA for the CDR3 is TGTGCCAGCAGTTTGTATGTGGGGGCTGTCACTGAAGCTTTCTTT. This gives the protein CASSLYVGAVTEAFF.

The chain recombines TRBV6-4 with TRBJ2-1; D is perhaps TRBD2 (6 bases). V lost 3 bases to trimming and J lost 6 bases, with 15 bases between them. CDR3 length equals 15 residues. Looked up from germline, CDR1 is MRHNA and CDR2 is SNTAGT. The CDR3 protein is CASSETGGKGNEQFF. CDR3 in DNA: TGTGCCAGCAGTGAGACTGGCGGGAAAGGCAATGAGCAGTTCTTC.

V gene TRBV28 combines with J gene TRBJ1-5; TRBD1 might be the D (6 bases). Trimming shortened V by 7 bases and J by 0 bases, and 13 bases separated the two germline ends. Germline CDR1 is MDHEN and CDR2 is SYDVKM. This CDR3 region has 15 residues. The CDR3 loop is CASTRGANSNQPQHF. CDR3 DNA sequence: TGTGCCAGCACTCGGGGGGCGAATAGCAATCAGCCCCAGCATTTT.

V gene TRBV4-1 combines with J gene TRBJ1-2, with 7 nucleotides matching TRBD1. Germline lookup yields CDR1 MGHRA and CDR2 YSYEKL. The V and J ends lost 0 bases and 7 bases, in that order; junction bases with no gene match: 11. CDR3 length equals 16 residues. DNA for the CDR3: TGCGCCAGCAGCCAAGAAGGAGGGGGCGCCGGCGTTGGCTACACCTTC. It codes for CASSQEGGGAGVGYTF.

With respect to this clone: A clone one base away is much larger, so this may be a read error. This chain connects TRBV7-7 to TRBJ2-1; no reliable D call. Trimming stripped 5 bases from V and 11 bases from J, with 16 bases between. This CDR3 has 13 amino acids. Germline CDR1 is SSHAT and CDR2 is FNYEAQ (reference sequence). This CDR3 is CASSQQLRNQQFF. CDR3 DNA: TGTGCCAGCAGCCAACAACTGCGTAATCAGCAGTTCTTC. The full variable domain, its missing parts supplied by reference TRBV7-7 and TRBJ2-1, is GAGVSQSPRYKVTKRGQDVTLRCDPISSHATLYWYQQALGQGPEFLTYFNYEAQPDKSGLPSDRFSAERPEGSISTLTIQRTEQRDSAMYRCASSQQLRNQQFFGPGTRLTVL.

This chain links TRBV6-1 with TRBJ2-7, with no clear D. V shed 4 bases and J shed 4 bases, with 2 bases lying between them. The germline V gene encodes CDR1 MNHNS and CDR2 SASEGT. There are 10 residues in the CDR3. CDR3 DNA sequence: TGTGCCAGCAGTGCTTACGAGCAGTACTTC. Encoded protein: CASSAYEQYF.

The chain carries TRBV4-3 and TRBJ1-4; D possibly corresponds to TRBD1 (5 bases). CDR1 is LGHNA and CDR2 is YSLEER in the germline V gene. The CDR3 spans 15 residues. The V end was cut by 5 bases, the J end by 3 bases, with 13 bases between. The CDR3 protein is CASSDPGRANEKLFF. In nucleotides, the CDR3 is TGCGCCAGCAGCGATCCGGGACGTGCTAATGAAAAACTGTTTTTT.

This clone has only one observation. This likely came from a read error, as a far larger clone is one base away. This chain uses TRBV29-1 with TRBJ2-7; perhaps TRBD2 as D (5 bases). Germline V gene lookup returns CDR1 SQVTM and CDR2 ANQGSEA. The CDR3 runs 13 residues. As DNA, the CDR3 is TGCAGCTTCCGGGAAGGCCCGTTCGGCGAGCAGCACTTC. It is translated as CSFREGPFGEQHF.

V is TRBV6-4 and J is TRBJ2-3, with 10 bases matching TRBD2. V dropped 3 bases and J dropped 4; count of bases not matched to a gene: 4. There are 15 residues in the CDR3. CDR1 is MRHNA and CDR2 is SNTAGT in the germline V gene. For the CDR3, the DNA is TGTGCCAGCAGTGAAAAGCGGGAGGGCCCAGATACGCAGTATTTT. Protein sequence: CASSEKREGPDTQYF.

This chain joins TRBV6-1 and TRBJ2-1, with D possibly matching TRBD1 (5 bases). The V gene lost 4 bases and the J gene lost 4 bases, with 11 bases spanning the gap. The CDR3 covers 14 residues. Germline V gives CDR1 MNHNS, CDR2 SASEGT. This chain's CDR3 is CASSAVNRYNEQFF. CDR3 nucleotides: TGTGCCAGCAGTGCAGTGAACAGGTACAATGAGCAGTTCTTC.

J is TRBJ2-3 and V is TRBV7-3; D gene uncertain. The CDR3 loop spans 12 amino acids. V lost 2 bases to trimming and J lost 2 bases, with 2 bases between them. Germline V gene lookup returns CDR1 SGHTA and CDR2 FQGTGA. CDR3 nucleotide sequence: TGTGCCAGCAGCTTACCCACAGATACGCAGTATTTT. Its translation: CASSLPTDTQYF.

In the case of this clone: A much larger clone is a single base away; this may be a read error. The chain is built from TRBV4-3 and TRBJ1-1; D is ambiguous. CDR3 length equals 14 residues. Germline CDR1 and CDR2: LGHNA and YSLEER. The chain's CDR3 is CASSQDGGNTGAFF. The CDR3 bases are TGCGCCAGCAGCCAAGATGGCGGGAACACTGGAGCTTTCTTT.

This chain joins TRBV5-4 and TRBJ1-2; 8 nucleotides line up with TRBD1. The germline V gene has CDR1 SGHNT and CDR2 YYREEE (reference sequence). The CDR3 is 14 residues long. V trimming: 2 bases; J trimming: 2 bases; junction bases outside the gene matches: 2. The CDR3: CASSFYRGNYGYTF. Here the CDR3 DNA reads TGTGCCAGCAGCTTTTACAGGGGGAACTATGGCTACACCTTC.